These 3 T cell receptor beta chains originate from one sample sequenced in a study of cytomegalovirus exposure and HLA in healthy donors. Using immunoSEQ multiplex PCR, the repertoire was profiled, and TCRdb retains in-frame clones only, with some absent. The sample records 200,000 to 250,000 clones, around 86% being singletons. Material for sequencing was PBMCs. Every receptor here comes from a young woman in good health and CMV-seropositive.

V gene TRBV28 combines with J gene TRBJ2-7, with D perhaps TRBD2 (7 bases). The germline V and J ends were trimmed by 3 bases and 7 bases, with 22 bases remaining between them. Germline V CDR1 and CDR2: MDHEN, SYDVKM. CDR3 length: 16 residues. The CDR3 bases are TGTGCCAGCAGTTTCTCGCGGGGGCCGGCCGGGGGTGAGCAGTACTTC. It is translated as CASSFSRGPAGGEQYF.

This clone was recorded only once. The chain combines TRBV15 with TRBJ1-4, with D maybe TRBD1 (6 bases). This CDR3 spans 16 amino acids. V was trimmed by 5 bases and J by 3 bases, leaving 16 bases between them. The V gene's germline CDR1 is LNHNV and CDR2 YYDKDF (reference sequence). CDR3 bases: TGTGCCACCAGCGTGGGGAACAGGGCGTCTAATGAAAAACTGTTTTTT. It specifies CATSVGNRASNEKLFF. Together with reference TRBV15 and TRBJ1-4, the CDR3 gives the full variable domain: DAMVIQNPRYQVTQFGKPVTLSCSQTLNHNVMYWYQQKSSQAPKLLFHYYDKDFNNEADTPDNFQSRRPNTSFCFLDIRSPGLGDTAMYLCATSVGNRASNEKLFFGSGTQLSVL.

This clone was counted once. The chain joins TRBV18 to TRBJ1-1; 7 bases line up with TRBD1. The CDR3 is made up of 15 amino acids. The ends lost 4 bases at V and 1 base at J; junction bases unmatched: 6. CDR1 is KGHSH and CDR2 is LQKENI in the germline V gene. CDR3 nucleotide sequence: TGTGCCAGCTCACATGAACAGGGGAGGAACACTGAAGCTTTCTTT. It encodes CASSHEQGRNTEAFF. The full variable domain, its missing parts supplied by reference TRBV18 and TRBJ1-1, is NAGVMQNPRHLVRRRGQEARLRCSPMKGHSHVYWYRQLPEEGLKFMVYLQKENIIDESGMPKERFSAEFPKEGPSILRIQQVVRGDSAAYFCASSHEQGRNTEAFFGQGTRLTVV.